The entry that follows covers one T cell receptor beta chain sequence. The sample comes from a study of blood T cell repertoires in COVID-19. Looking at the study overall: Acute and convalescent COVID-19 specimens originated in the United States, Italy and Spain. T cells, B-cell-depleted T cells, or PBMCs provided the cDNA or gDNA that served as material.

The CDR3 totals 13 residues. Germline values: CDR1 LGHNA, CDR2 YSLEER. V lost 0 bases, J lost 11 bases, and 13 bases lay in between. The protocol was immunoSEQ multiplex PCR, while the TCRdb copy is restricted to in-frame clones and leaves out a portion. The sample has over 200,000 clones; 88% are singletons. This receptor was taken from a woman aged 55-70 years with acute or convalescent COVID-19. The chain is built from TRBV4-3 and TRBJ1-1; no clear D gene. The sequencing input was peripheral blood. The CDR3 DNA follows: TGCGCCAGCAGCCAAGATAGTGGGTCGGGTGCTTTCTTT. The encoded protein is CASSQDSGSGAFF.